The clone carrying this T cell receptor beta chain was counted at least ten times. Its antigen is undetermined. These data are taken from a study of T cells in Graves' hyperthyroidism and ophthalmopathy. Study observations and caveats: Progression to ophthalmopathy was predicted a median of roughly 6.6 months early.

Germline V lookup: CDR1 MNHEY, CDR2 SMNVEV (reference sequence). V was trimmed by 3 bases and J by 5 bases, leaving 14 bases between them. The CDR3 spans 14 residues. The PBMCs were sourced from fresh peripheral blood (about 10 ml). It was RNA transcripts that yielded the amplified TCR beta CDR3 regions. The TCR CDR3 was amplified in a first-round RT-PCR using the HTBI primer set. TCRdb recomputed calls from the multiplex PCR reads with MiXCR, one row per CDR3 protein. The sample has 600,000 or so distinct CDR3 sequences, 15% to 20% seen once. The sequence was obtained from a woman between 25 and 40 years old with Graves' hyperthyroidism. The V call is TRBV27, the J call TRBJ2-7, with D maybe TRBD2 (6 bases). What was sequenced was blood. CDR3 nucleotides: TGTGCCAGCAGTTTGGGGGGAGTGAAAGACGAGCAGTACTTC. This sequence encodes CASSLGGVKDEQYF.